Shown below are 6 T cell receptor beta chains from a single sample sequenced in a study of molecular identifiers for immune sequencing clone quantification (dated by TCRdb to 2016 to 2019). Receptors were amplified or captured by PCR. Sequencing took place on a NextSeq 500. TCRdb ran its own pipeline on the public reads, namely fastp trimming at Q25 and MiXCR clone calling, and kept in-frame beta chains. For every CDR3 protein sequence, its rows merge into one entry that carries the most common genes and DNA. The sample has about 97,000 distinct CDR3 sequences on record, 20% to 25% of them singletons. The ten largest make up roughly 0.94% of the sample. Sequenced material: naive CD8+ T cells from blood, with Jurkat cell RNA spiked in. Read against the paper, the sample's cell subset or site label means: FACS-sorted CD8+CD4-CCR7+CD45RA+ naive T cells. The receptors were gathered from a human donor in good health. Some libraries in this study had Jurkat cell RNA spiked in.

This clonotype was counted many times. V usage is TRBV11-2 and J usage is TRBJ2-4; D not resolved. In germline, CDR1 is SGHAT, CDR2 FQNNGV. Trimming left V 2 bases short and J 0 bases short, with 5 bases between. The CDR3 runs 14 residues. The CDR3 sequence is CASSLTQAKNIQYF. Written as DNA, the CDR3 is TGTGCCAGCAGCTTAACACAAGCCAAAAACATTCAGTACTTC.

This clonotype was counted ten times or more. CDR3 sequence (DNA): TGTGCCAGCAGTATCCCAAAGAACGAGCAGTACTTC. Translating it yields CASSIPKNEQYF. The chain links TRBV12-3 or TRBV12-4 to TRBJ2-7; the D is unclear. The CDR3 is made up of 12 amino acids. Trimming pared 5 bases from V and 5 bases from J, leaving 10 bases between.

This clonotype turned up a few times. CDR3: CASSYQGPLSVNEQFF. For the CDR3, the DNA is TGTGCCAGCAGTTACCAAGGGCCTTTGTCCGTCAATGAGCAGTTCTTC. J is TRBJ2-1 and V is TRBV6-5; D is uncertain. V shed 2 bases and J shed 6 bases, with 17 bases lying between them. Per germline, CDR1 MNHEY and CDR2 SVGAGI. The CDR3 is 16 amino acids.

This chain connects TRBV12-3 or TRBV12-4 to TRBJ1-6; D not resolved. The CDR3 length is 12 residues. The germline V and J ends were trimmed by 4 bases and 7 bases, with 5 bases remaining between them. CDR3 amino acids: CASSYRNSPLHF. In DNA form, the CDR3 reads TGTGCCAGCAGTTACAGAAATTCACCCCTCCACTTT.

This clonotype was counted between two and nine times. CDR3 DNA sequence: TGTGCCAGCAGCTGGGCCCGACAGGGCGGCACCGGGGAGCTGTTTTTT. Encoded protein: CASSWARQGGTGELFF. This chain links TRBV7-6 with TRBJ2-2, with TRBD1 matching 7 bases. With V trimmed by 4 bases and J by 4 bases, 9 bases remained unmatched. The CDR3 is 16 amino acids. Germline lookup yields CDR1 SGHVS and CDR2 FNYEAQ.

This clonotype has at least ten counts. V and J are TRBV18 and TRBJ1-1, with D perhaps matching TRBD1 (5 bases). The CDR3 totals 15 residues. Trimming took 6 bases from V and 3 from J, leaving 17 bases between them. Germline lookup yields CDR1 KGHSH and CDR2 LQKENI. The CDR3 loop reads CASSPGGERYTEAFF. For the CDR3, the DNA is TGTGCCAGCTCCCCGGGGGGGGAACGGTACACTGAAGCTTTCTTT.